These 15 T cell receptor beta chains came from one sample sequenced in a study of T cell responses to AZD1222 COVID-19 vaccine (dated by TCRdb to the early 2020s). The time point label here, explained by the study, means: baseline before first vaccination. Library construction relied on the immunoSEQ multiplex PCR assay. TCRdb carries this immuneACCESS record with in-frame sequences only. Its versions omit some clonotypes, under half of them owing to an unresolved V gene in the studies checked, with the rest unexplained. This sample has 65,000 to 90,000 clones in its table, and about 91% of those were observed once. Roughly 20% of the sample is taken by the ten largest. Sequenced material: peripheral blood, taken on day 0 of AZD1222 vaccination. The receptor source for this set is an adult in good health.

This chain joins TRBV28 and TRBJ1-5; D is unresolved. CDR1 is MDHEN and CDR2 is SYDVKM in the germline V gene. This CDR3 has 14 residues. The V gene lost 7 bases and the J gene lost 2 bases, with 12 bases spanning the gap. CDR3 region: CASKGPGGNQPQHF. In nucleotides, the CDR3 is TGTGCCAGCAAAGGTCCAGGAGGCAATCAGCCCCAGCATTTT. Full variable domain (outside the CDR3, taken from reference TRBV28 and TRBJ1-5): DVKVTQSSRYLVKRTGEKVFLECVQDMDHENMFWYRQDPGLGLRLIYFSYDVKMKEKGDIPEGYSVSREKKERFSLILESASTNQTSMYLCASKGPGGNQPQHFGDGTRLSIL.

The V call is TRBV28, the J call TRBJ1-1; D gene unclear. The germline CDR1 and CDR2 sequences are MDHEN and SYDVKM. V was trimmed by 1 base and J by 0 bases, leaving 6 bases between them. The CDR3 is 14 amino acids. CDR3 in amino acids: CASSLFGLNTEAFF. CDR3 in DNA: TGTGCCAGCAGTTTATTCGGTTTGAACACTGAAGCTTTCTTT.

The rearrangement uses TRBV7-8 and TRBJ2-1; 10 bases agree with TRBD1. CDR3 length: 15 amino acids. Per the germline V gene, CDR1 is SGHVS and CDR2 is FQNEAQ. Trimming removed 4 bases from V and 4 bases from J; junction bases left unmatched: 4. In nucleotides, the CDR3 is TGTGCCAGCAGCTCCCGGGACAGGGGATACAATGAGCAGTTCTTC. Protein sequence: CASSSRDRGYNEQFF.

The CDR3 loop reads CASSLSGEGTGNTIYF. As DNA, the CDR3 is TGCGCCAGCAGCTTGAGCGGGGAAGGGACTGGAAACACCATATATTTT. The chain employs TRBV5-1 and TRBJ1-3; D not resolved. The CDR3 covers 16 residues. CDR1 is SGHRS, CDR2 YFSETQ, per germline. V lost 1 base to trimming and J lost 2 bases, with 13 bases between them.

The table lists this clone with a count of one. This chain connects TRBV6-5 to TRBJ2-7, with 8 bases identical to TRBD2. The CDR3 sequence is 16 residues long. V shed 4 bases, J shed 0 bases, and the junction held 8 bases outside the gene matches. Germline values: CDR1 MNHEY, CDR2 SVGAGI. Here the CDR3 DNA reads TGTGCCAGCAGTTTGGCGGCGGGGGGAAACTCCTACGAGCAGTACTTC. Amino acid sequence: CASSLAAGGNSYEQYF.

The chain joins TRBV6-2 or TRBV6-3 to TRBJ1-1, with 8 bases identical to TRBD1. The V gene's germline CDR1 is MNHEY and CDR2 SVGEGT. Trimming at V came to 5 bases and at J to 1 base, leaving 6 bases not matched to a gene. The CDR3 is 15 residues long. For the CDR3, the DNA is TGTGCCAGCAGTAAGAACAGGGGGGAGAACACTGAAGCTTTCTTT. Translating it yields CASSKNRGENTEAFF.

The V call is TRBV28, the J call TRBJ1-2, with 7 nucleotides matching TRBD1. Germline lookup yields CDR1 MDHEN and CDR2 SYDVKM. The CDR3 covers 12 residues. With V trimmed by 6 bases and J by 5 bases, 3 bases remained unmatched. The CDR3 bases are TGTGCCAGCAGCGGGACAGTTTATGGCTACACCTTC. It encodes CASSGTVYGYTF.

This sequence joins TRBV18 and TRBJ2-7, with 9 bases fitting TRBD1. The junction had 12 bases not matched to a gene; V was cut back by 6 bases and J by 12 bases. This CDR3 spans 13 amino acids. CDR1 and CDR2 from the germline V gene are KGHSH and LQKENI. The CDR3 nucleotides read TGTGCCAGCTCCCGATTAGAATCGGGACAGGGGTACTTC. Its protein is CASSRLESGQGYF.

The CDR3 DNA reads TGTGCCAGCAGTTTATTCGGGACAGTTCAAGAGACCCAGTACTTC. Its translation is CASSLFGTVQETQYF. The chain has TRBV6-5 and TRBJ2-5, with TRBD1 matching 7 bases. Per the germline V gene, CDR1 is MNHEY and CDR2 is SVGAGI. The trim removed 4 bases at V and 2 bases at J, leaving 7 bases unmatched. The CDR3 has 15 residues.

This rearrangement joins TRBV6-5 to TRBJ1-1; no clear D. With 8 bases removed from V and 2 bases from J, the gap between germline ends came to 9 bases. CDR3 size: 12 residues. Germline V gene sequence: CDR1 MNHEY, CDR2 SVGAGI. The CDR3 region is CASRPGNTEAFF. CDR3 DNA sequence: TGTGCCAGCCGACCAGGAAACACTGAAGCTTTCTTT.

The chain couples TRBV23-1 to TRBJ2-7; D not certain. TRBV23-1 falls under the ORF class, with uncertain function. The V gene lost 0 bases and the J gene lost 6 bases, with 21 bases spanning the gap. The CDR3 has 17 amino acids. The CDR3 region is CASSQSRRLLVVSEQYF. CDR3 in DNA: TGCGCCAGCAGTCAATCGCGTAGACTCCTGGTAGTCTCCGAGCAGTACTTC.

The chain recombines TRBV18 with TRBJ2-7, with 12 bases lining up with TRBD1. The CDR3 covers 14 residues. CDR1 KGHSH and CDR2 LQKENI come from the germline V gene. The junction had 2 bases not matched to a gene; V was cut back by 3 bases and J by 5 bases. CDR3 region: CASSPGQGANEQYF. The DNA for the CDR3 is TGTGCCAGCTCACCGGGACAGGGGGCTAACGAGCAGTACTTC.

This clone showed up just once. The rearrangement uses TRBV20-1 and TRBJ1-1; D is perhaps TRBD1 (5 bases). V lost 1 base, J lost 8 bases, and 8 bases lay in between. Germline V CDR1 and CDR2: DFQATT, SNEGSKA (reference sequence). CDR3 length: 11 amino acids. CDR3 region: CSARGWGEAFF. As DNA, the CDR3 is TGCAGTGCTAGAGGTTGGGGGGAAGCTTTCTTT.

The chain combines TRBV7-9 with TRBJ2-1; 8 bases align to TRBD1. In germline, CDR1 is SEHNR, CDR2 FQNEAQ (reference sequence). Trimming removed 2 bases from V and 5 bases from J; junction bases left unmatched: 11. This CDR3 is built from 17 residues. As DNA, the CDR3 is TGTGCCAGCAGCTTAACCAGGGACAGGTTTGGGGACAATGAGCAGTTCTTC. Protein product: CASSLTRDRFGDNEQFF.

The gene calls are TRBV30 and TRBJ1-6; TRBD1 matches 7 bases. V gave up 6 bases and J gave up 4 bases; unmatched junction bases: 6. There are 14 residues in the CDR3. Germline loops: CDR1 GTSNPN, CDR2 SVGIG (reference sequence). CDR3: CACRRTGYNSPLHF. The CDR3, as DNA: TGTGCCTGCAGAAGGACAGGATATAATTCACCCCTCCACTTT.